Below, one TCR beta chain is given with its context. This record belongs to a study of T cell changes during pregnancy in multiple sclerosis. Germline CDR1 is MNHEY and CDR2 is SVGAGI. This CDR3 comprises 12 residues. V lost 7 bases, J lost 5 bases, and 11 bases lay in between. Sequencing used immunoSEQ multiplex PCR; TCRdb keeps in-frame clones, though not all of them. The sample shows 90,000 to 95,000 clones, 90% to 95% of them seen only once. The material was peripheral blood, obtained in the first trimester of pregnancy. The chain has TRBV6-5 and TRBJ1-1, with a tentative D call TRBD1 (6 bases). This clonotype was sampled from a female donor with multiple sclerosis, enrolled in a pregnancy study. The CDR3 protein is CASIAGETEAFF. In nucleotides, the CDR3 is TGTGCCAGCATAGCAGGGGAAACTGAAGCTTTCTTT.